Shown below are 24 T cell receptor beta chains from a single sample sequenced in a study of T cells expressing NK-cell markers. TCRdb reprocessed the 5' RACE reads and reports one entry per CDR3 protein, with no DNA. The data include some 450,000 distinct CDR3 sequences; the top ten clones carry approximately 7%. The sample consisted of blood T cells: a sorted CD56 or NKG2C T cell subset, CD4+ or CD8+ T cells, or bulk PBMC T cells (not recorded which). These receptors were obtained from a woman between 18 and 70 years old in good health.

This sequence joins TRBV20-1 and TRBJ2-6; the TCRdb call, TRBD1, lacks DNA for checking. The CDR3 has 14 amino acids. Looked up from germline, CDR1 is DFQATT and CDR2 is SNEGSKA (reference sequence). CDR3 residues: CSADRGNGANVLTF.

J is TRBJ2-5 and V is TRBV7-6; TCRdb outputs TRBD1, but without DNA this stays unchecked. The V gene's germline CDR1 is SGHVS and CDR2 FNYEAQ. This CDR3 spans 14 amino acids. CDR3 sequence reads: CASSLTGTGETQYF.

The CDR3 reads CASSQENNYGYTF. This sequence joins TRBV6-1 and TRBJ1-2. Germline V CDR1 and CDR2: MNHNS, SASEGT. The CDR3 is 13 residues long.

The V and J genes are TRBV20-1 and TRBJ2-1. The CDR3 runs 15 residues. Germline V gene sequence: CDR1 DFQATT, CDR2 SNEGSKA (reference sequence). CDR3 residues: CSARDLETPYNEQFF.

V gene TRBV6-1 combines with J gene TRBJ2-3; TCRdb returns TRBD2, unconfirmable since there is no DNA. The germline gives CDR1 MNHNS, CDR2 SASEGT. CDR3 length: 16 amino acids. The CDR3 spells CASRRSRGTLRDTQYF.

The chain carries TRBV6-2 or TRBV6-3 and TRBJ1-5; TCRdb indicates TRBD1, and absent DNA this call remains unverified. CDR3 length equals 15 residues. The germline gives CDR1 MNHEY, CDR2 SVGEGT. The CDR3 spells CASRRDPGSNQPQHF.

J is TRBJ2-3 and V is TRBV5-1; TCRdb's D call, TRBD2, is unchecked because there is no DNA. This CDR3 comprises 16 residues. Germline values: CDR1 SGHRS, CDR2 YFSETQ. CDR3 region: CASSLTSSEGTDTQYF.

The chain is built from TRBV12-3 or TRBV12-4 and TRBJ2-5. This CDR3 is 13 amino acids long. This CDR3 reads CASSLYGWGTQYF.

This chain joins TRBV5-5 and TRBJ1-2; with no DNA, the TCRdb D assignment of TRBD1 cannot be verified. Germline lookup yields CDR1 SGHKS and CDR2 YYEKEE (reference sequence). The length of the CDR3 is 17 residues. CDR3 residues: CASSLLGQGVRSYGYTF.

The chain carries TRBV14 and TRBJ1-2; TCRdb proposes TRBD1, but this gene call is untestable without DNA. The CDR3 totals 15 residues. Per the germline V gene, CDR1 is SGHDN and CDR2 is FVKESK. The CDR3 loop is CASSQVAGDIYGYTF.

The chain uses TRBV6-5 and TRBJ2-3; TCRdb's D call of TRBD1 is untestable without DNA. Germline V gene lookup returns CDR1 MNHEY and CDR2 SVGAGI. This CDR3 is built from 15 residues. CDR3 in amino acids: CASSYSTQGTDTQYF.

This rearrangement joins TRBV7-9 to TRBJ1-5; the D call of TRBD1 rests on TCRdb alone, since no DNA is present to check it. Germline V gives CDR1 SEHNR, CDR2 FQNEAQ (reference sequence). The CDR3 consists of 16 residues. The CDR3 protein is CASSLGPSGNNQPQHF.

This rearrangement joins TRBV5-6 to TRBJ2-2. This CDR3 is 13 amino acids long. Germline CDR1 is SGHDT and CDR2 is YYEEEE. The CDR3: CASSGHLIGELFF.

This chain uses TRBV20-1 with TRBJ2-1; TCRdb calls TRBD1, which cannot be checked without DNA. The CDR3 extends over 15 amino acids. Germline CDR1 is DFQATT and CDR2 is SNEGSKA (reference sequence). CDR3 region: CSAPKGTSRKNEQFF.

The V and J genes are TRBV6-5 and TRBJ1-6; TCRdb returns TRBD1, unconfirmable since there is no DNA. The CDR3 is 14 residues long. The germline V gene has CDR1 MNHEY and CDR2 SVGAGI. CDR3 region: CASSYSGANSPLHF.

The chain employs TRBV6-2 or TRBV6-3 and TRBJ2-5; TCRdb reports TRBD1, a call that lacks DNA to check it against. There are 15 residues in the CDR3. Germline CDR1 reads MNHEY; CDR2 reads SVGEGT. The CDR3: CASSYAGTYQETQYF.

The genes are TRBV11-2 and TRBJ2-5; TCRdb picks TRBD2, but there is no DNA to check that call. This CDR3 contains 19 residues. Germline loops: CDR1 SGHAT, CDR2 FQNNGV. The CDR3 loop is CASSLGLAGANPYQETQYF.

The chain links TRBV11-2 to TRBJ1-1; TCRdb picks TRBD1, but there is no DNA to check that call. CDR1 and CDR2 (germline): SGHAT, FQNNGV. CDR3 length equals 15 residues. The CDR3 protein is CASSLEGGRDTEAFF.

The V call is TRBV29-1, the J call TRBJ2-7. The CDR3 has 16 amino acids. Germline-derived CDR1 and CDR2 are SQVTM and ANQGSEA. CDR3 sequence: CSVHGHPDTASYEQYF.

The rearrangement uses TRBV20-1 and TRBJ2-3; TCRdb gives TRBD1 as the D gene, but with no DNA this cannot be confirmed. Germline V CDR1 and CDR2: DFQATT, SNEGSKA (reference sequence). The CDR3 covers 14 residues. CDR3 sequence reads: CSASEGMWGDTQYF.

The chain uses TRBV20-1 and TRBJ2-3; the TCRdb D gene call, TRBD2, has no DNA to confirm it. CDR1 is DFQATT and CDR2 is SNEGSKA in the germline V gene (reference sequence). The CDR3 is 14 amino acids. CDR3 loop: CSARAGGPTDTQYF.

The chain links TRBV13 to TRBJ2-7; the D call of TRBD2 rests on TCRdb alone, since no DNA is present to check it. CDR3 length equals 15 residues. CDR1 PRHDT and CDR2 FYEKMQ come from the germline V gene (reference sequence). CDR3 in amino acids: CASRKSGRSPYEQYF.

This sequence joins TRBV29-1 and TRBJ2-3; the TCRdb call, TRBD2, lacks DNA for checking. Germline V gene sequence: CDR1 SQVTM, CDR2 ANQGSEA. The CDR3 has 15 amino acids. The CDR3 spells CSSYGLAGLTDTQYF.

The chain links TRBV10-3 to TRBJ2-2; as DNA is missing, the TRBD1 call by TCRdb cannot be tested. The germline V gene has CDR1 ENHRY and CDR2 SYGVKD. This CDR3 has 18 amino acids. Here the CDR3 reads CAISESLGADPGTGELFF.